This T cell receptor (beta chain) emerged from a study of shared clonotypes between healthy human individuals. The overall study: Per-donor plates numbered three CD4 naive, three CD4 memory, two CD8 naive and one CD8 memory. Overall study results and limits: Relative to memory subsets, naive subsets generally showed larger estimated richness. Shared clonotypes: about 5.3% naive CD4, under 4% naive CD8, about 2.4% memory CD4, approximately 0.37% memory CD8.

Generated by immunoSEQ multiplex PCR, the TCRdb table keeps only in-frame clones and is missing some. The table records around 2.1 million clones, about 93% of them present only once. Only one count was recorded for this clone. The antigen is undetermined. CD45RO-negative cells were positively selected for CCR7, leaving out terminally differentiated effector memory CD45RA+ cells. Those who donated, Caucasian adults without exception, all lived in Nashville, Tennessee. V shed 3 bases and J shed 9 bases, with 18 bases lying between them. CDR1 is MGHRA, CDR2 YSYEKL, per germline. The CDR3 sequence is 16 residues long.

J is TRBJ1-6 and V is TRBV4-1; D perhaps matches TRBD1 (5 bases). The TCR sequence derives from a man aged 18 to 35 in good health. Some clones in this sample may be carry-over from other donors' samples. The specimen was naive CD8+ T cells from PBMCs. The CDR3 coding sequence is TGCGCCAGCAGCCATCCCTTGGGGGATATAGTTTCACCCCTCCACTTT. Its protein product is CASSHPLGDIVSPLHF.